Listed here are 25 T cell receptor beta chains from one sample, sequenced in a study of shared clonotypes between healthy human individuals. Produced via immunoSEQ multiplex PCR; TCRdb's table is partial and in-frame only. The sample includes approximately 2.4 million clones, 90% to 96% seen only once; the top ten take around 0.13%. The sequenced sample consisted of naive CD4+ T cells sorted from blood. Noted subset: CD45RA+ positively selected. The receptor source for this set is a man aged 18 to 29 in good health.

This chain joins TRBV28 and TRBJ1-5; TRBD1 matches 10 bases. In germline, CDR1 is MDHEN, CDR2 SYDVKM. This CDR3 is built from 16 residues. After removal of 5 bases from V and 1 base from J, the junction contained 5 bases not matched to a gene. Here the CDR3 DNA reads TGTGCCAGCAGTACTCGACAGGGGGCCAGCAATCAGCCCCAGCATTTT. Protein product: CASSTRQGASNQPQHF.

The rearrangement joins TRBV5-1 to TRBJ2-1; no clear D gene. This CDR3 is built from 16 residues. V was trimmed by 1 base and J by 4 bases, leaving 15 bases between them. Germline-derived CDR1 and CDR2 are SGHRS and YFSETQ. This CDR3 reads CASSLMAAGPYNEQFF. In DNA, the CDR3 is TGCGCCAGCAGCTTGATGGCGGCAGGTCCGTACAATGAGCAGTTCTTC.

The chain combines TRBV5-5 with TRBJ1-1; 7 bases are a match to TRBD1. V lost 0 bases and J lost 2; bases outside the gene matches: 4. Per the germline V gene, CDR1 is SGHKS and CDR2 is YYEKEE (reference sequence). CDR3 length equals 15 residues. The CDR3 region is CASSLADRDNTEAFF. DNA for the CDR3: TGTGCCAGCAGCTTGGCTGACAGGGATAACACTGAAGCTTTCTTT.

The chain is built from TRBV6-1 and TRBJ2-1; maybe TRBD2 (5 bases). Trimming stripped 2 bases from V and 0 bases from J, with 11 bases between. The V gene's germline CDR1 is MNHNS and CDR2 SASEGT. CDR3 length equals 16 residues. The DNA of the CDR3 is TGTGCCAGCAGTGAATACCCCGGGGTCTCCTACAATGAGCAGTTCTTC. This translates into CASSEYPGVSYNEQFF.

J is TRBJ2-7 and V is TRBV4-3; 10 bases fit TRBD2. Germline assignment: CDR1 LGHNA and CDR2 YSLEER. CDR3 length: 14 residues. With 4 bases clipped from V and 5 bases from J, the junction kept 5 bases outside the gene matches. The DNA for the CDR3 is TGCGCCAGCAGCCGGATGGGGACTAGCGACGAGCAGTACTTC. Its translation is CASSRMGTSDEQYF.

The chain links TRBV7-9 to TRBJ2-5; 10 nucleotides line up with TRBD2. Trimming at V came to 2 bases and at J to 5 bases, leaving 14 bases not matched to a gene. The V gene's germline CDR1 is SEHNR and CDR2 FQNEAQ (reference sequence). This CDR3 has 18 residues. CDR3 DNA: TGTGCCAGCAGCTTACTCCCGGTGCTAGCGGGAGTCGGGGAGACCCAGTACTTC. It codes for CASSLLPVLAGVGETQYF.

This sequence joins TRBV30 and TRBJ1-2; D is unclear. This CDR3 comprises 16 residues. CDR1 and CDR2 from the germline V gene are GTSNPN and SVGIG (reference sequence). V was shortened by 4 bases and J by 0 bases, with 18 bases between the two germline ends. DNA for the CDR3: TGTGCCTGGACCAAGGTAAAGACTACGCCTAACTATGGCTACACCTTC. This encodes CAWTKVKTTPNYGYTF.

In DNA form, the CDR3 reads TGTGCCAGCAGCTTAGTAGTCCGGGACATAGGAGGCTACACCTTC. Its translation: CASSLVVRDIGGYTF. This sequence joins TRBV7-8 and TRBJ1-2; maybe TRBD1 (6 bases). Germline values: CDR1 SGHVS, CDR2 FQNEAQ. The CDR3 is made up of 15 amino acids. Trimming took 1 base from V and 8 from J, leaving 17 bases between them.

The table lists this clone with a count of one. The V call is TRBV9, the J call TRBJ2-3; D call uncertain. CDR3 length equals 15 residues. The germline V gene encodes CDR1 SGDLS and CDR2 YYNGEE. V was clipped by 0 bases and J by 4 bases, with 12 bases between them. CDR3 sequence reads: CASSVAVGSPDTQYF. Written as DNA, the CDR3 is TGTGCCAGCAGCGTAGCTGTGGGGTCCCCAGATACGCAGTATTTT.

V and J are TRBV6-1 and TRBJ2-7; no reliable D call. The V and J ends lost 9 bases and 4 bases respectively, with 16 bases between them. Germline CDR1 MNHNS, CDR2 SASEGT. The CDR3 contains 13 residues. CDR3 residues: CASNPNDWYEQYF. Here the CDR3 DNA reads TGTGCCAGTAACCCAAATGACTGGTACGAGCAGTACTTC.

This clone was recorded only once. V and J are TRBV29-1 and TRBJ2-3, with a tentative D call TRBD1 (6 bases). V was pared by 7 bases and J by 0 bases, with 26 bases between. The CDR3 consists of 18 residues. Germline V lookup: CDR1 SQVTM, CDR2 ANQGSEA. In nucleotides, the CDR3 is TGCAGCGATCCAGGGGCTCCATTAAACAGGTCCAGCACAGATACGCAGTATTTT. Translated: CSDPGAPLNRSSTDTQYF.

The V gene is TRBV30, the J gene TRBJ2-2; 11 bases line up with TRBD1. The CDR3 loop spans 16 amino acids. Germline V gene lookup returns CDR1 GTSNPN and CDR2 SVGIG (reference sequence). The V gene end was trimmed by 3 bases and the J gene end by 4 bases; junction bases not matched to a gene: 7. CDR3 sequence: CAWRRSGTGGTGELFF. CDR3 nucleotide sequence: TGTGCCTGGAGACGATCCGGGACAGGGGGCACCGGGGAGCTGTTTTTT.

The CDR3 DNA follows: TGTGCCAGCAGGCCCGGGACAGGGTGGAGCCTTAATTCACCCCTCCACTTT. This gives the protein CASRPGTGWSLNSPLHF. The genes are TRBV7-8 and TRBJ1-6, with 9 nucleotides matching TRBD1. This CDR3 has 17 amino acids. Unmatched junction bases numbered 12, after V lost 6 bases and J lost 6 bases. From germline, CDR1 is SGHVS and CDR2 FQNEAQ.

The V call is TRBV5-8, the J call TRBJ2-3; D gene unclear. Germline loops: CDR1 SGHTS, CDR2 YDEGEE. The CDR3 covers 16 residues. Trimming cost V 2 bases and J 2 bases, with 15 bases left between them. In DNA form, the CDR3 reads TGTGCCAGCAGCTTTGGTGGTGATACTATCACAGATACGCAGTATTTT. Translated, it gives CASSFGGDTITDTQYF. Combining the CDR3 with reference TRBV5-8 and TRBJ2-3 gives the whole variable domain EAGVTQSPTHLIKTRGQQATLRCSPISGHTSVYWYQQALGLGLQFLLWYDEGEERNRGNFPPRFSGRQFPNYSSELNVNALELEDSALYLCASSFGGDTITDTQYFGPGTRLTVL.

The chain is built from TRBV9 and TRBJ1-2, with TRBD1 matching 7 bases. Germline CDR1 SGDLS, CDR2 YYNGEE. The V and J ends lost 7 bases and 2 bases, in that order; junction bases with no gene match: 11. The CDR3 has 15 residues. Here the CDR3 DNA reads TGTGCCAGCGGTGGAGATCGGGGACAGAACTATGGCTACACCTTC. Translated: CASGGDRGQNYGYTF. The full variable domain, completed using reference TRBV9 and TRBJ1-2, is DSGVTQTPKHLITATGQRVTLRCSPRSGDLSVYWYQQSLDQGLQFLIQYYNGEERAKGNILERFSAQQFPDLHSELNLSSLELGDSALYFCASGGDRGQNYGYTFGSGTRLTVV.

This chain joins TRBV10-2 and TRBJ2-5, with 9 bases fitting TRBD1. This CDR3 region has 15 residues. Trimming at V came to 6 bases and at J to 1 base, leaving 6 bases not matched to a gene. CDR1 is WSHSY and CDR2 is SAAADI in the germline V gene. This chain's CDR3 is CASRVRDRAQETQYF. Here the CDR3 DNA reads TGCGCCAGCAGAGTCCGGGACAGGGCCCAAGAGACCCAGTACTTC.

This clone was seen a single time. The chain recombines TRBV30 with TRBJ1-2; maybe TRBD1 (5 bases). CDR1 GTSNPN and CDR2 SVGIG come from the germline V gene (reference sequence). There are 12 residues in the CDR3. Trimming shortened V by 4 bases and J by 2 bases, and 8 bases separated the two germline ends. In DNA, the CDR3 is TGTGCCTGGACCGAGGGGAACTATGGCTACACCTTC. It yields the protein CAWTEGNYGYTF.

The chain recombines TRBV11-3 with TRBJ2-1; D is undetermined. Trimming removed 2 bases at V and 7 bases at J, with 9 bases between. Germline loops: CDR1 SGHNT, CDR2 YENEEA. CDR3 size: 13 residues. The CDR3 coding sequence is TGTGCCAGCAGCTTACTGGGTCCTAATGAGCAGTTCTTC. It codes for CASSLLGPNEQFF.

Note on this clone: Other nucleotide sequences in the sample specify the same CDR3. The CDR3 loop reads CASSPAGGSSNQPQHF. The CDR3 bases are TGTGCCAGCTCACCGGCGGGGGGCTCTAGCAATCAGCCCCAGCATTTT. The chain couples TRBV18 to TRBJ1-5; TRBD1 might be the D (6 bases). The CDR3 loop spans 16 amino acids. Germline V gives CDR1 KGHSH, CDR2 LQKENI. V shed 3 bases and J shed 0 bases, with 12 bases lying between them.

This rearrangement joins TRBV12-5 to TRBJ2-5, with D perhaps TRBD1 or TRBD2 (5 bases each). This CDR3 has 13 amino acids. The V gene's germline CDR1 is LGHNT and CDR2 FRNRAP. The V and J ends lost 1 base and 5 bases respectively, with 8 bases between them. The chain's CDR3 is CASGLGGIETQYF. CDR3 nucleotides: TGTGCTAGTGGTTTGGGGGGGATCGAGACCCAGTACTTC.

The chain uses TRBV4-1 and TRBJ1-2, with no clear D. In germline, CDR1 is MGHRA, CDR2 YSYEKL. V was trimmed by 1 base and J by 4 bases, leaving 13 bases between them. This CDR3 has 15 residues. CDR3 loop: CASSQGLGSTYGYTF. In nucleotides, the CDR3 is TGCGCCAGCAGCCAAGGTTTAGGGAGTACCTATGGCTACACCTTC.

This clone appeared once. The V call is TRBV15, the J call TRBJ1-6, with D possibly TRBD1 on 5 matching bases. V lost 4 bases and J 2 bases, leaving 12 bases between the germline ends. CDR1 and CDR2 (germline): LNHNV, YYDKDF (reference sequence). The CDR3 runs to 16 residues. CDR3 nucleotide sequence: TGTGCCACCAGCATAGGCCGGGACCCCTATAATTCACCCCTCCACTTT. This encodes CATSIGRDPYNSPLHF.

This clone is a singleton in its sample. For the CDR3, the DNA is TGTGCCGCGAGGGAGGGAGGGTACACTGAAGCTTTCTTT. Its protein product is CAAREGGYTEAFF. This sequence joins TRBV19 and TRBJ1-1; D gene unclear. V lost 11 bases to trimming and J lost 3 bases, with 16 bases between them. From germline, CDR1 is LNHDA and CDR2 SQIVND (reference sequence). CDR3 size: 13 residues.

The chain couples TRBV5-1 to TRBJ2-7, with D possibly being TRBD2 (5 bases). The V gene's germline CDR1 is SGHRS and CDR2 YFSETQ. The CDR3 has 13 residues. Trimming took off 9 bases at V and 3 bases at J, with 16 bases between the two ends. This CDR3 reads CATRDGLNYEQYF. CDR3 DNA: TGCGCCACCAGAGACGGACTGAACTACGAGCAGTACTTC.

The rearrangement joins TRBV5-1 to TRBJ1-6; D not certain. This CDR3 is 16 amino acids long. Germline V gene lookup returns CDR1 SGHRS and CDR2 YFSETQ. Deletions cut 4 bases from V and 12 bases from J, with 23 bases between. The CDR3 sequence is CASSGGSAGAPRPLHF. DNA for the CDR3: TGCGCCAGCAGCGGAGGATCGGCCGGAGCCCCCAGACCCCTCCACTTT. Supplemented by reference TRBV5-1 and TRBJ1-6, the full variable domain reads KAGVTQTPRYLIKTRGQQVTLSCSPISGHRSVSWYQQTPGQGLQFLFEYFSETQRNKGNFPGRFSGRQFSNSRSEMNVSTLELGDSALYLCASSGGSAGAPRPLHFGNGTRLTVT.